This T cell receptor beta chain was profiled in a study of shared T cell receptors in the human thymus. Assay: immunoSEQ multiplex PCR; the TCRdb copy retains only in-frame clones and omits some. The sample has 700,000 to 750,000 clones, 70% to 90% seen once. The trim removed 2 bases at V and 4 bases at J, leaving 4 bases unmatched. Per the germline V gene, CDR1 is SGHVS and CDR2 is FNYEAQ. This CDR3 has 14 amino acids. The sample was also reused in another study, on human thymus T cells. That source notes: Thymus specimens were resections from corrective heart surgery.

The sequenced sample was thymocytes. The receptor was isolated from a girl under three years old with a congenital heart defect. V usage is TRBV7-6 and J usage is TRBJ2-7; TRBD2 matches 8 bases. As DNA, the CDR3 is TGTGCCAGCAGCTTACGAACTAGCGGATACGAGCAGTACTTC. Translating it yields CASSLRTSGYEQYF.